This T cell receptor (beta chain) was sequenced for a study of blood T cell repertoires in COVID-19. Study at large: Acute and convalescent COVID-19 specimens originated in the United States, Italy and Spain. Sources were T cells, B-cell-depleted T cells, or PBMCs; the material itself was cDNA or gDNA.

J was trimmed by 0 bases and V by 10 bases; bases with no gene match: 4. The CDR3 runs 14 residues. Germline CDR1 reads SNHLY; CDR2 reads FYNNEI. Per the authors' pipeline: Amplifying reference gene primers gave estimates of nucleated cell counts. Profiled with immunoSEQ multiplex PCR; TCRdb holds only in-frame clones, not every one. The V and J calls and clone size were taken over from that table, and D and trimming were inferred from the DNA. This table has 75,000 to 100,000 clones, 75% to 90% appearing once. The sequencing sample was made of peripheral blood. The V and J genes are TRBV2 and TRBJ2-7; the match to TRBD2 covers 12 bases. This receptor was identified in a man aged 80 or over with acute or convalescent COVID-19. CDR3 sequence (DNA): TGTGCCAACACGGGACTAGCGGGCTCCTACGAGCAGTACTTC. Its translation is CANTGLAGSYEQYF. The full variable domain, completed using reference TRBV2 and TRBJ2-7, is EPEVTQTPSHQVTQMGQEVILRCVPISNHLYFYWYRQILGQKVEFLVSFYNNEISEKSEIFDDQFSVERPDGSNFTLKIRSTKLEDSAMYFCANTGLAGSYEQYFGPGTRLTVT.